This TCR beta chain was sequenced in a study of T-cell memory formation after mild COVID-19. Study findings and constraints: CM and EM subsets held most contracting CD4+ clones; EMRA held CD8+ ones.

The CDR3 is made up of 14 amino acids. Trimming at V came to 5 bases and at J to 8 bases, leaving 8 bases not matched to a gene. The germline V gene has CDR1 MNHEY and CDR2 SVGAGI. TCRdb re-derived calls from the 5' RACE reads in MiXCR, one entry per CDR3 protein. Here the sample spans more than 300,000 distinct CDR3 sequences, under 25% being singletons. Details on this clonotype: Antigen unknown.

The chain uses TRBV6-5 and TRBJ2-1; 8 positions agree with TRBD1. The sample comprised PBMCs or a T cell subset sorted from them (not recorded which). The receptor's source is a man younger than 35 who had mild COVID-19 (a few samples of this study predate the infection). Cell type and time point are not known. The CDR3 DNA is TGTGCCAGCAGTGGGACAGGTACCGTCCATGAGCAGTTCTTC. This encodes CASSGTGTVHEQFF.